The entry below describes one TCR beta chain. The antigen is undetermined. Specified treatment: oral pan-JAK inhibitor, 5-10 mg twice daily. This sample is drawn from a study of CD8+ T cells in alopecia areata. Sequencing templates came from extracted RNA that was reverse transcribed into cDNA. Data came from immunoSEQ multiplex PCR; TCRdb stores just in-frame clones and leaves some out. The sample yields around 300,000 clones, around three fifths seen once. Findings of the study overall: Affected lesional scalp, above all in alopecia totalis/universalis, was more clonal than normal scalp.

The source material was CD4+ T cells sorted from blood, sampled around week 52, from a patient treated with tofacitinib. The TCR originated in a human donor with alopecia areata.

In DNA form, the CDR3 reads TGTGCCAGCAGACCCCTAGCGGGGCCTACAGATACGCAGTATTTT. Protein sequence: CASRPLAGPTDTQYF. The chain joins TRBV14 to TRBJ2-3; the match to TRBD2 covers 9 bases. The CDR3 contains 15 residues. The germline gives CDR1 SGHDN, CDR2 FVKESK. J was trimmed by 3 bases and V by 6 bases; bases with no gene match: 7.